This T cell receptor (beta chain) stems from a study of blood T cells in healthy people across ages. Study details: About one barcoded beta molecule was captured per two T cells (by template switching).

CDR1 DFQATT and CDR2 SNEGSKA come from the germline V gene (reference sequence). V was shortened by 8 bases and J by 2 bases, with 10 bases between the two germline ends. The CDR3 consists of 12 residues. For the second PCR, which ran for about 6 to 12 cycles, a sample-barcoded 5' primer and a J-beta primer mix were used. Tags on each cDNA molecule came from a template-switch adaptor with 12 random nucleotides. TCRdb re-called the 5' RACE reads with MiXCR, one entry per CDR3 protein. The repertoire holds over 700,000 distinct CDR3 sequences, with approximately 55% as singletons. General study findings and limits: Roughly linear age-related decline in beta diversity appeared, significant by age about 40. A greater number of naive CD4+ cells and higher diversity distinguished long-lived donors from aged donors.

A word on this clonotype: Its matching antigen is unknown.

Material for sequencing was blood. The V gene is TRBV20-1, the J gene TRBJ1-5; D is unresolved. The sequence was obtained from an elderly man in good health. The DNA of the CDR3 is TGCAGTTTCGACCGTGGCAATCAGCCCCAGCATTTT. Amino acid sequence: CSFDRGNQPQHF.